The 13 T cell receptor beta chains presented below share a single source sample, sequenced in a study of blood T cell repertoires in COVID-19. The repertoire was sequenced with immunoSEQ multiplex PCR; TCRdb's copy has only in-frame clones and lacks some. The table has 200,000 to 250,000 clones, around 80% seen once. Sequencing was performed on peripheral blood. These receptors originate from a human donor in a cohort sampled during active COVID-19.

The chain carries TRBV7-2 and TRBJ2-7; 9 nucleotides agree with TRBD1. Germline V gene sequence: CDR1 SGHTA, CDR2 FQGNSA. V dropped 2 bases and J dropped 3; count of bases not matched to a gene: 5. The CDR3 contains 15 residues. This CDR3 reads CASSLSGTGNYEQYF. In DNA, the CDR3 is TGTGCCAGCAGCTTATCCGGGACAGGGAACTACGAGCAGTACTTC.

The chain links TRBV4-3 to TRBJ1-1; tentatively, D is TRBD1 (6 bases). V lost 4 bases and J 1 base, leaving 7 bases between the germline ends. The CDR3 runs 13 residues. Germline V gives CDR1 LGHNA, CDR2 YSLEER. The DNA of the CDR3 is TGCGCCAGCAGCCGGACAGAGAACACTGAAGCTTTCTTT. Amino acid sequence: CASSRTENTEAFF.

This chain joins TRBV27 and TRBJ1-5; D may be TRBD1 (6 bases). With 5 bases removed from V and 2 bases from J, the gap between germline ends came to 25 bases. Germline assignment: CDR1 MNHEY and CDR2 SMNVEV (reference sequence). This CDR3 is built from 19 residues. The CDR3: CASSPIFPTGDGGNQPQHF. The CDR3 DNA is TGTGCCAGCAGTCCCATATTCCCGACAGGAGACGGGGGCAATCAGCCCCAGCATTTT.

V gene TRBV7-2 combines with J gene TRBJ1-1; TRBD1 might be the D (5 bases). Germline-derived CDR1 and CDR2 are SGHTA and FQGNSA. The CDR3 is 14 residues long. The V and J ends lost 2 bases and 1 base respectively, with 8 bases between them. The CDR3 here is CASSLTRENTEAFF. CDR3 in DNA: TGTGCCAGCAGCTTAACCAGGGAGAACACTGAAGCTTTCTTT.

The rearrangement joins TRBV29-1 to TRBJ2-1; TRBD2 is a possible D gene (6 bases). The V and J ends lost 4 bases and 0 bases respectively, with 16 bases between them. This CDR3 contains 16 residues. CDR1 and CDR2 (germline): SQVTM, ANQGSEA. The CDR3 spells CSVGSGLVGSYNEQFF. CDR3 in DNA: TGCAGCGTTGGGTCGGGACTCGTCGGCTCCTACAATGAGCAGTTCTTC.

This clone has a single count. The chain combines TRBV7-8 with TRBJ2-7; 9 positions match TRBD1. The length of the CDR3 is 14 residues. After removal of 2 bases from V and 5 bases from J, the junction contained 4 bases not matched to a gene. Germline V gene lookup returns CDR1 SGHVS and CDR2 FQNEAQ. The CDR3: CASSLRTGVHEQYF. For the CDR3, the DNA is TGTGCCAGCAGCTTACGGACAGGGGTCCACGAGCAGTACTTC.

J is TRBJ2-7 and V is TRBV28; a possible D gene is TRBD2 (7 bases). V was shortened by 6 bases and J by 0 bases, with 21 bases between the two germline ends. CDR1 and CDR2 from the germline V gene are MDHEN and SYDVKM. The CDR3 runs 17 residues. The CDR3 sequence: CASRRGREGILSYEQYF. The CDR3 coding sequence is TGTGCCAGCAGGAGGGGGAGGGAGGGAATCCTCTCCTACGAGCAGTACTTC.

This rearrangement joins TRBV3-1 (or the pseudogene TRBV3-2) to TRBJ2-7, with TRBD1 as a possible D gene (5 bases). The V end lost 0 bases, the J end lost 1 base, and 7 bases lay between the germline ends. Germline loops: CDR1 LGHDT, CDR2 YNNKEL (reference sequence). The CDR3 runs 14 residues. The CDR3 loop is CASSQDGQSYEQYF. The CDR3 DNA follows: TGTGCCAGCAGCCAAGACGGACAATCCTACGAGCAGTACTTC.

J is TRBJ2-3 and V is TRBV27, with 10 bases lining up with TRBD2. In germline, CDR1 is MNHEY, CDR2 SMNVEV (reference sequence). This CDR3 is built from 16 residues. V was clipped by 4 bases and J by 4 bases; unmatched bases: 8. The CDR3 reads CASSSPSGSRADTQYF. In DNA form, the CDR3 reads TGTGCCAGCAGTTCCCCTAGCGGGAGTAGGGCAGATACGCAGTATTTT.

This sequence joins TRBV12-3 or TRBV12-4 and TRBJ1-1, with D perhaps matching TRBD1 (6 bases). The CDR3 sequence is 13 residues long. V was cut by 3 bases and J by 4 bases, with 9 bases left in between. CDR3 region: CASSFGGLTEAFF. The CDR3 bases are TGTGCCAGCAGTTTCGGGGGGCTCACTGAAGCTTTCTTT.

This chain links TRBV19 with TRBJ2-6, with D possibly being TRBD1 (5 bases). CDR1 LNHDA and CDR2 SQIVND come from the germline V gene (reference sequence). The CDR3 is 16 residues long. The V and J ends lost 3 bases and 3 bases respectively, with 12 bases between them. This chain's CDR3 is CASSIKTVSGANVLTF. CDR3 sequence (DNA): TGTGCCAGTAGTATTAAGACAGTAAGTGGGGCCAACGTCCTGACTTTC.

The chain recombines TRBV18 with TRBJ2-2, with 7 bases fitting TRBD1. CDR3 length: 14 residues. The germline V gene encodes CDR1 KGHSH and CDR2 LQKENI. With V trimmed by 6 bases and J by 5 bases, 6 bases remained unmatched. The CDR3 loop is CASSGQLETGELFF. The CDR3 DNA sequence: TGTGCCAGCTCGGGACAGCTAGAAACCGGGGAGCTGTTTTTT.

The chain uses TRBV19 and TRBJ1-2, with 7 bases fitting TRBD1. J gave up 2 bases and V 10 bases, and 10 bases lay outside the gene matches. Germline V gene sequence: CDR1 LNHDA, CDR2 SQIVND (reference sequence). The length of the CDR3 is 14 residues. The CDR3 region is CATNSPGQNYGYTF. The CDR3 DNA sequence: TGTGCCACCAACTCGCCGGGACAGAACTATGGCTACACCTTC.